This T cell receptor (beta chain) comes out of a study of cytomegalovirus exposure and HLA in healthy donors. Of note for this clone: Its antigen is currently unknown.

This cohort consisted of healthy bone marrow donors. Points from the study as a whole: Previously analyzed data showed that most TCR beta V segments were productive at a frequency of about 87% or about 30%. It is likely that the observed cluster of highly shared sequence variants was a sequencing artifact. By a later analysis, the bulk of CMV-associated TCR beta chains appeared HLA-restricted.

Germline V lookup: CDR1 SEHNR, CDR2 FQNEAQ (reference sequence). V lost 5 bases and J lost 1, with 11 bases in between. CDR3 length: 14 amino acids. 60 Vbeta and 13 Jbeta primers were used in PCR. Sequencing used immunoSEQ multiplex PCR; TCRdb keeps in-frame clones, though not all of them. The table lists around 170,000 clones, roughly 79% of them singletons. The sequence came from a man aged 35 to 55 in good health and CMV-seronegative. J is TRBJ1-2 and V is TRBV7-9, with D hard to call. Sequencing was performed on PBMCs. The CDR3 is CASSPILNNYGYTF. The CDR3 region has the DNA TGTGCCAGCAGCCCCATACTTAATAACTATGGCTACACCTTC.